This TCR beta chain was identified during a study of breast tumors, draining lymph nodes, adjacent tissues. General study points: Most tumor T cells seemingly derive from lymph node, then expand in tumor. Tumor T cell lymph node origin was a supported hypothesis, not proven. Tumor TCR diversity was below lymph nodes but above nontumor tissue.

This clonotype was recorded many times. Its antigen is unidentified. Axillary draining lymph nodes of breast cancer patients supplied the node samples. V was shortened by 5 bases and J by 5 bases, with 19 bases between the two germline ends. The CDR3 is 15 residues long. CDR1 and CDR2 from the germline V gene are MNHEY and SVGAGI. TCRdb re-analysed the multiplex PCR reads in MiXCR, keeping a single row per CDR3 protein. The sample holds about 230,000 distinct CDR3 sequences; 32% are singletons and the top ten take around 1.5%. This receptor was obtained from a female donor with breast cancer. Some clones in this sample may be carry-over from other donors' samples. The rearrangement joins TRBV6-5 to TRBJ2-7; D is undetermined. The sequencing sample was made of axillary lymph node tissue. The CDR3 DNA reads TGTGCCAGCAGTCCCCTGCACCGAGGAGTCCACGAGCAGTACTTC. It encodes CASSPLHRGVHEQYF.